Sequencing of this TCR beta chain was carried out in a study of shared clonotypes between healthy human individuals. Terminally differentiated effector memory CD45RA+ cells were excluded by CCR7 positive selection of CD45RO-negative cells. TCRdb's copy holds only in-frame clones and misses some; the assay was immunoSEQ multiplex PCR. In the table there are about 1.9 million clones, roughly 95% of which are singletons. This clone has a single count. The specimen sequenced was naive CD8+ T cells from PBMCs. This sequence was found in a man younger than 35 in good health. Some clones in this sample may be carry-over from other donors' samples.

DNA of the CDR3: TGTGCCAGCAGTCGGGGGAGAGGGGGGCTACAAGAGACCCAGTACTTC. Translation: CASSRGRGGLQETQYF. This rearrangement joins TRBV27 to TRBJ2-5; D is tentatively TRBD1 or TRBD2 (6 bases each). The CDR3 spans 16 residues. Germline V lookup: CDR1 MNHEY, CDR2 SMNVEV (reference sequence). The V end lost 5 bases, the J end lost 2 bases, and 18 bases lay between the germline ends.